Each of the 17 T cell receptor beta chains below was sequenced from the same sample in a study of blood T cell repertoires in COVID-19. Some clones are missing from TCRdb's copy, which holds only in-frame ones; the method was immunoSEQ multiplex PCR. The sample has about 200,000 clones, 75% to 90% seen once. The source material was PBMCs or T cells enriched from blood (not recorded which). These receptors came from a woman in her 30s who had been exposed to COVID-19.

The chain couples TRBV24-1 to TRBJ1-2; D is possibly TRBD1 (5 bases). Germline lookup yields CDR1 KGHDR and CDR2 SFDVKD. The CDR3 sequence is 14 residues long. Trimming took 4 bases from V and 8 from J, leaving 16 bases between them. This CDR3 is CATSDPRARKGYTF. CDR3 nucleotide sequence: TGTGCCACCAGTGACCCCAGGGCAAGGAAGGGCTACACCTTC.

The chain couples TRBV30 to TRBJ1-3; a possible D gene is TRBD1 (5 bases). Germline CDR1 GTSNPN, CDR2 SVGIG (reference sequence). The CDR3 loop spans 14 amino acids. The V end lost 2 bases, the J end lost 4 bases, and 12 bases lay between the germline ends. DNA for the CDR3: TGTGCCTGGAGTTCTCCGGGACTCGGAAACACCATATATTTT. It translates to CAWSSPGLGNTIYF.

The gene calls are TRBV9 and TRBJ2-3; D not resolved. This CDR3 is built from 12 residues. The germline V and J ends were trimmed by 7 bases and 2 bases, with 8 bases remaining between them. Germline values: CDR1 SGDLS, CDR2 YYNGEE. CDR3 region: CASSRPTDTQYF. CDR3 bases: TGTGCCAGCTCCAGGCCCACAGATACGCAGTATTTT.

The CDR3 coding sequence is TGTGCCAGCTCACTCAGACAGGCCCCCGAAGCTTTCTTT. It codes for CASSLRQAPEAFF. The J gene is TRBJ1-1, the V gene TRBV18, with D maybe TRBD1 (6 bases). This CDR3 comprises 13 residues. The germline V gene encodes CDR1 KGHSH and CDR2 LQKENI. V lost 4 bases and J 8 bases, leaving 14 bases between the germline ends.

The table lists this clone with a few counts. This chain connects TRBV24-1 to TRBJ2-3, with D unclear. The CDR3 runs 14 residues. Per the germline V gene, CDR1 is KGHDR and CDR2 is SFDVKD. V was pared by 4 bases and J by 0 bases, with 7 bases between. The DNA of the CDR3 is TGTGCCACCAGTGACACGGTTAGCACAGATACGCAGTATTTT. Protein sequence: CATSDTVSTDTQYF.

This clone is a singleton in its sample. The chain employs TRBV11-2 and TRBJ2-1; unclear D gene. The V gene lost 0 bases and the J gene lost 6 bases, with 6 bases spanning the gap. Germline-derived CDR1 and CDR2 are SGHAT and FQNNGV. The CDR3 is made up of 13 amino acids. The CDR3 loop reads CASSLDRSNEQFF. The CDR3 DNA sequence: TGTGCCAGCAGCTTAGACAGATCCAATGAGCAGTTCTTC.

This sequence joins TRBV28 and TRBJ1-1; D not resolved. This CDR3 spans 12 amino acids. Germline V lookup: CDR1 MDHEN, CDR2 SYDVKM. V was cut by 3 bases and J by 5 bases, with 7 bases left in between. CDR3: CASSFARTEAFF. The CDR3 region has the DNA TGTGCCAGCAGTTTTGCCAGGACTGAAGCTTTCTTT.

This sequence joins TRBV7-2 and TRBJ2-1; D is uncertain. This CDR3 has 15 amino acids. With 2 bases removed from V and 0 bases from J, the gap between germline ends came to 8 bases. Germline loops: CDR1 SGHTA, CDR2 FQGNSA. The chain's CDR3 is CASSLMRRSYNEQFF. Here the CDR3 DNA reads TGTGCCAGCAGCTTAATGCGGCGCTCCTACAATGAGCAGTTCTTC.

The chain is built from TRBV21-1 and TRBJ1-3; no check of the table's D call, TRBD1, against the DNA was made. TRBV21-1 is recorded as a pseudogene. The CDR3 sequence is 18 residues long. CDR3 DNA: TGTGCCAGCAGCAAAGTGGGTGCAGGCCGATCGCCTGGAAACACCATATATTTT. This codes for CASSKVGAGRSPGNTIYF.

The chain carries TRBV2 and TRBJ1-1, with D hard to call. V lost 4 bases, J lost 2 bases, and 5 bases lay in between. The CDR3 is made up of 12 amino acids. Germline V gene lookup returns CDR1 SNHLY and CDR2 FYNNEI. The CDR3 region is CASSVVNTEAFF. CDR3 coding DNA: TGTGCCAGCAGTGTCGTAAACACTGAAGCTTTCTTT.

V and J are TRBV30 and TRBJ1-2; no clear D. The CDR3 runs to 16 residues. V lost 0 bases to trimming and J lost 5 bases, with 19 bases between them. The germline V gene has CDR1 GTSNPN and CDR2 SVGIG (reference sequence). The CDR3 DNA is TGTGCCTGGAGTGTACACGGCGGCGTGGGAGGTTATGGCTACACCTTC. The encoded protein is CAWSVHGGVGGYGYTF.

The chain recombines TRBV12-3 or TRBV12-4 with TRBJ1-2, with 7 nucleotides matching TRBD1. The CDR3 has 13 amino acids. V shed 5 bases and J 9 bases; nucleotides not matched to a gene: 9. CDR3: CASSPRQGERYTF. The CDR3 coding sequence is TGTGCCAGCAGTCCGAGACAGGGAGAGCGCTACACCTTC.

This clone has just a few counts. The chain couples TRBV2 to TRBJ1-1, with D possibly being TRBD1 (6 bases). Trimming removed 8 bases from V and 0 bases from J, with 10 bases in between. This CDR3 is built from 13 residues. The V gene's germline CDR1 is SNHLY and CDR2 FYNNEI. The CDR3 DNA follows: TGTGCCAGCGGGGACAACCTGAACACTGAAGCTTTCTTT. It yields the protein CASGDNLNTEAFF.

The chain employs TRBV5-1 and TRBJ2-1; TRBD2 matches 7 bases. Germline assignment: CDR1 SGHRS and CDR2 YFSETQ. Trimming cost V 5 bases and J 10 bases; bases outside gene matches: 21. This CDR3 has 17 amino acids. CDR3 bases: TGCGCCAGCAGGCCCCTTATGGCGGGGGACCCTTCTGGGGAGCAGTTCTTC. This translates into CASRPLMAGDPSGEQFF.

The chain couples TRBV30 to TRBJ2-3; 9 bases map to TRBD2. Looked up from germline, CDR1 is GTSNPN and CDR2 is SVGIG (reference sequence). J gave up 0 bases and V 8 bases, and 9 bases lay outside the gene matches. The CDR3 consists of 15 residues. The CDR3 nucleotides are TGTGCCGGTAGCGGGGGCCGTAGTAGCACAGATACGCAGTATTTT. Translated, it gives CAGSGGRSSTDTQYF.

V is TRBV6-5 and J is TRBJ1-6; 9 nucleotides line up with TRBD1. Germline CDR1 reads MNHEY; CDR2 reads SVGAGI. This CDR3 has 13 amino acids. Trimming removed 9 bases from V and 9 bases from J; junction bases left unmatched: 6. In DNA form, the CDR3 reads TGTGCCAGTAGGGACAGGGTGATTTCACCCCTCCACTTT. Its translation: CASRDRVISPLHF.

V is TRBV11-3 and J is TRBJ2-1; 10 bases are shared with TRBD1. CDR1 and CDR2 from the germline V gene are SGHNT and YENEEA. V shed 7 bases and J 8 bases; nucleotides not matched to a gene: 11. The CDR3 has 15 residues. Here the CDR3 DNA reads TGTGCCAGCAACCCCTGGGACAGGGGCCAGGATGAGCAGTTCTTC. It specifies CASNPWDRGQDEQFF.